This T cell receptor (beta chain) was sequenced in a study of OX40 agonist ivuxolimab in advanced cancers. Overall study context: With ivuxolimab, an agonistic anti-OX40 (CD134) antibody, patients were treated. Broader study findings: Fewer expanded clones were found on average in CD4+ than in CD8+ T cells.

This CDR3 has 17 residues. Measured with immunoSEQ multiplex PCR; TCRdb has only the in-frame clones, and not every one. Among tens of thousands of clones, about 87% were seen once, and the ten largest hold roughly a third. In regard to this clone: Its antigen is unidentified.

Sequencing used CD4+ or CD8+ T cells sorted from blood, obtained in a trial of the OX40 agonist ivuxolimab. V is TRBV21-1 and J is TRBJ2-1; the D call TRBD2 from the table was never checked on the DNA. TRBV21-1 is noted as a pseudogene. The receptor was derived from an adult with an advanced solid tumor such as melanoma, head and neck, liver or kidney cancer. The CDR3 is CASSKFGLAGNYNEQFF. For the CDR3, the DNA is TGTGCCAGCAGCAAATTTGGGCTAGCGGGGAACTACAATGAGCAGTTCTTC.